This T cell receptor beta chain was identified in a study of T cell changes during pregnancy in multiple sclerosis (dated by TCRdb to between 2017 and 2020). For the study in its entirety: The study looked at changes in the T cell repertoire across pregnancy in women with multiple sclerosis.

Including the terminal cysteine and phenylalanine, the CDR3 comprises 14 residues. Only CDR3 DNA remains: 42 bases, in frame from the first base. CDR1 and CDR2, per the germline V gene, are SQVTM and ANQGSEA. The V and J ends are trimmed by 3 bases and 0 bases, leaving 10 bases between them. This clone is a singleton in its sample. Its antigen has not been determined. No clone much larger than this one lies a single base away; base qualities are absent. Libraries were prepared through the immunoSEQ multiplex PCR assay. TCRdb stores this immuneACCESS table with in-frame sequences only. Part of the clones is absent; in the studies checked, under half of the shortfall reflects unresolved V genes, and no reason is known for the rest. A total of 78,000 or so clones appear in this sample, roughly nine tenths of them only once. The top ten clonotypes cover 2.5% to 3% of the sample.

Material: peripheral blood, obtained before pregnancy. This chain is built from TRBV29-1 and TRBJ2-3; TRBD2 is possibly the D segment (6 matching bases). This TCR was sampled from a female donor with multiple sclerosis, enrolled in a pregnancy study. In nucleotide form, the sequence is TGCAGCGTTGATTACGGGACTAGCACAGATACGCAGTATTTT. This gives the protein CSVDYGTSTDTQYF.